The next 32 T cell receptor beta chains were all read from a single sample in a study of CD8 T cells in Susac syndrome. Random hexamers were used to reverse transcribe an amount of about 0.5 to 1 ug RNA. TCRdb redid the calling of the immunoSEQ multiplex PCR reads with MiXCR, one entry per CDR3 protein. This table holds roughly 200,000 distinct CDR3 sequences, roughly 96% found once. The sequencing sample was made of CD4+ T cells from PBMCs. These receptors all come from a human donor in good health.

The J gene is TRBJ2-7, the V gene TRBV7-2, with D possibly being TRBD2 (6 bases). V lost 2 bases and J 3 bases, leaving 11 bases between the germline ends. The CDR3 extends over 14 amino acids. The germline V gene has CDR1 SGHTA and CDR2 FQGNSA. The CDR3 protein is CASSLRKEGYEQYF. The CDR3, as DNA: TGTGCCAGCAGCTTAAGGAAGGAGGGCTACGAGCAGTACTTC. The full variable domain, with the rest looked up from reference TRBV7-2 and TRBJ2-7, is GAGVSQSPSNKVTEKGKDVELRCDPISGHTALYWYRQSLGQGLEFLIYFQGNSAPDKSGLPSDRFSAERTGGSVSTLTIQRTQQEDSAVYLCASSLRKEGYEQYFGPGTRLTVT.

The chain recombines TRBV24-1 with TRBJ2-7, with 8 nucleotides matching TRBD1. The V and J ends lost 9 bases and 1 base, in that order; junction bases with no gene match: 7. Germline CDR1 and CDR2: KGHDR and SFDVKD. This CDR3 is built from 14 residues. The CDR3 nucleotides are TGTGCCACCGCGTCCGGGACAGGATCCTACGAGCAGTACTTC. Its protein is CATASGTGSYEQYF.

V gene TRBV3-1 combines with J gene TRBJ1-2; no clear D. This CDR3 has 14 amino acids. Between the trimmed V and J ends, which lost 1 base and 3 bases, there was a span of 9 bases. Germline V CDR1 and CDR2: LGHDT, YNNKEL (reference sequence). As DNA, the CDR3 is TGTGCCAGCAGCCAAGGGCCAAGGGACTATGGCTACACCTTC. Translating it yields CASSQGPRDYGYTF.

The J gene is TRBJ2-5, the V gene TRBV4-3; TRBD1 agrees at 7 bases. CDR3 length: 15 amino acids. Trimming at V came to 1 base and at J to 5 bases, leaving 7 bases not matched to a gene. In germline, CDR1 is LGHNA, CDR2 YSLEER. CDR3 region: CASSQGQGELETQYF. CDR3 coding DNA: TGCGCCAGCAGCCAAGGCCAGGGGGAATTGGAGACCCAGTACTTC.

This chain links TRBV15 with TRBJ2-3; D unclear. Trimming took off 8 bases at V and 13 bases at J, with 19 bases between the two ends. This CDR3 spans 12 amino acids. Germline V gives CDR1 LNHNV, CDR2 YYDKDF (reference sequence). The CDR3 loop reads CATPPLGKREYF. Written as DNA, the CDR3 is TGTGCCACCCCCCCCCTGGGGAAACGAGAGTATTTT.

For the CDR3, the DNA is TGTGCCAGCAGCCCCTTCGGGGCCGGGGAGCTGTTTTTT. Amino acids: CASSPFGAGELFF. The J gene is TRBJ2-2, the V gene TRBV9; D is possibly TRBD2 (5 bases). Germline V gene lookup returns CDR1 SGDLS and CDR2 YYNGEE. Trimming pared 4 bases from V and 6 bases from J, leaving 10 bases between. The CDR3 consists of 13 residues.

The chain joins TRBV20-1 to TRBJ2-7; 8 bases agree with TRBD1. CDR1 is DFQATT, CDR2 SNEGSKA, per germline (reference sequence). This CDR3 is 12 amino acids long. Unmatched junction bases numbered 1, after V lost 3 bases and J lost 3 bases. The CDR3 loop reads CSASGTGYEQYV. The CDR3 nucleotides are TGCAGTGCTAGCGGGACAGGCTACGAGCAGTACGTC.

The rearrangement joins TRBV4-3 to TRBJ1-6, with TRBD1 as a possible D gene (6 bases). The germline gives CDR1 LGHNA, CDR2 YSLEER. Trimming removed 3 bases at V and 6 bases at J, with 12 bases between. The CDR3 contains 15 residues. The CDR3 DNA reads TGCGCCAGCAGCCAGTCGTACAGGGTTAATTCACCCCTCCACTTT. The encoded protein is CASSQSYRVNSPLHF.

The chain uses TRBV6-1 and TRBJ2-4; perhaps TRBD1 as D (5 bases). The CDR3 sequence is 15 residues long. V lost 7 bases to trimming and J lost 8 bases, with 21 bases between them. Germline lookup yields CDR1 MNHNS and CDR2 SASEGT. This CDR3 is CASIPTGQGVDIQYF. CDR3 bases: TGTGCCAGCATCCCAACCGGCCAGGGTGTGGACATTCAGTACTTC.

This chain connects TRBV15 to TRBJ2-5, with 7 bases lining up with TRBD1. V trimming: 3 bases; J trimming: 6 bases; junction bases outside the gene matches: 13. Germline CDR1 is LNHNV and CDR2 is YYDKDF (reference sequence). The CDR3 extends over 16 amino acids. In DNA form, the CDR3 reads TGTGCCACCAGCAGTTACAGGGGCCGCTTTTCACAGACCCAGTACTTC. Residues: CATSSYRGRFSQTQYF.

This chain uses TRBV9 with TRBJ2-1; no clear D. Germline V CDR1 and CDR2: SGDLS, YYNGEE. Trimming pared 1 base from V and 9 bases from J, leaving 14 bases between. The CDR3 consists of 14 residues. CDR3 DNA: TGTGCCAGCAGCGTACCGGCCATGGCAGGTGAGCAGTTCTTC. Translated, it gives CASSVPAMAGEQFF.

This chain uses TRBV6-2 or TRBV6-3 with TRBJ2-7; 16 bases are shared with TRBD2. Germline CDR1 MNHEY, CDR2 SVGEGT. V gave up 4 bases and J gave up 4 bases; unmatched junction bases: 4. CDR3 length: 16 amino acids. This CDR3 is CASSSPGLAGGYEQYV. The CDR3 bases are TGTGCCAGCAGTTCCCCGGGACTAGCGGGAGGGTACGAGCAGTACGTC.

The chain joins TRBV25-1 to TRBJ2-2; 12 bases are a match to TRBD2. Germline V gene data show CDR1 as MGHDK and CDR2 as SYGVNS. Trimming at V came to 8 bases and at J to 8 bases, leaving 12 bases not matched to a gene. There are 16 residues in the CDR3. CDR3 in amino acids: CASLSTSGGARGELFF. The CDR3 region has the DNA TGTGCCAGCCTCTCGACTAGCGGGGGAGCTAGAGGGGAGCTGTTTTTT. The full variable domain, completed using reference TRBV25-1 and TRBJ2-2, is EADIYQTPRYLVIGTGKKITLECSQTMGHDKMYWYQQDPGMELHLIHYSYGVNSTEKGDLSSESTVSRIRTEHFPLTLESARPSHTSQYLCASLSTSGGARGELFFGEGSRLTVL.

CDR3 in amino acids: CASSQEVGRHNGYTF. The CDR3 region has the DNA TGTGCCAGCAGCCAAGAGGTCGGGCGGCATAATGGCTACACCTTC. V is TRBV3-1 and J is TRBJ1-2, with D unresolved. Germline CDR1 LGHDT, CDR2 YNNKEL (reference sequence). V gave up 0 bases and J gave up 6 bases, with 14 bases separating them. The CDR3 is made up of 15 amino acids.

The V and J genes are TRBV7-8 and TRBJ1-1, with 11 bases fitting TRBD1. The junction had 3 bases not matched to a gene; V was cut back by 4 bases and J by 8 bases. This CDR3 spans 13 amino acids. Germline CDR1 reads SGHVS; CDR2 reads FQNEAQ. The CDR3 loop reads CASSWGTGGEAFF. The CDR3 nucleotides read TGTGCCAGCAGCTGGGGGACAGGGGGAGAAGCTTTCTTT.

The chain has TRBV20-1 and TRBJ2-3; D uncertain. V lost 6 bases and J 0 bases, leaving 13 bases between the germline ends. The CDR3 spans 14 residues. Per the germline V gene, CDR1 is DFQATT and CDR2 is SNEGSKA (reference sequence). CDR3 nucleotides: TGCAGTGCCCCGAGCGTGGCTAGCACAGATACGCAGTATTTT. Encoded protein: CSAPSVASTDTQYF.

V usage is TRBV27 and J usage is TRBJ2-4; 7 bases fit TRBD1. Germline loops: CDR1 MNHEY, CDR2 SMNVEV (reference sequence). The junction had 14 bases not matched to a gene; V was cut back by 6 bases and J by 3 bases. This CDR3 comprises 17 residues. The CDR3 sequence: CASSIRGTGVGKNIQYF. As DNA, the CDR3 is TGTGCCAGCAGCATCAGGGGGACCGGGGTTGGCAAAAACATTCAGTACTTC.

CDR3 region: CSAGDRDYTF. The CDR3 DNA sequence: TGCAGCGCAGGTGACAGGGACTACACCTTC. V is TRBV29-1 and J is TRBJ1-2; 7 nucleotides align to TRBD1. Germline V gene data show CDR1 as SQVTM and CDR2 as ANQGSEA. V gave up 7 bases and J gave up 10 bases; unmatched junction bases: 6. The CDR3 length is 10 residues.

CDR3 in amino acids: CASSPIPHQRNTEAFF. DNA for the CDR3: TGCGCCAGCAGCCCAATCCCCCATCAGAGGAACACTGAAGCTTTCTTT. The chain combines TRBV4-1 with TRBJ1-1, with unresolved D. Germline CDR1 and CDR2: MGHRA and YSYEKL. The V end lost 4 bases, the J end lost 1 base, and 16 bases lay between the germline ends. CDR3 length: 16 residues.

This chain joins TRBV9 and TRBJ2-7; D is uncertain. In germline, CDR1 is SGDLS, CDR2 YYNGEE. Trimming shortened V by 2 bases and J by 3 bases, and 9 bases separated the two germline ends. This CDR3 spans 13 amino acids. This CDR3 reads CASSVGPNYEQYV. CDR3 sequence (DNA): TGTGCCAGCAGCGTCGGACCCAACTACGAGCAGTACGTC.

The gene calls are TRBV20-1 and TRBJ2-5; either TRBD1 or TRBD2 may supply D (5 bases each). This CDR3 has 14 residues. The germline gives CDR1 DFQATT, CDR2 SNEGSKA (reference sequence). Trimming pared 5 bases from V and 5 bases from J, leaving 18 bases between. The CDR3: CSALPGTTPETQYF. CDR3 in DNA: TGCAGTGCTCTACCTGGGACCACCCCGGAGACCCAGTACTTC.

This chain joins TRBV20-1 and TRBJ2-1; D not certain. Between the trimmed V and J ends, which lost 3 bases and 10 bases, there was a span of 7 bases. Germline V gene lookup returns CDR1 DFQATT and CDR2 SNEGSKA (reference sequence). CDR3 length equals 10 residues. The chain's CDR3 is CSASPGEQFF. As DNA, the CDR3 is TGCAGTGCTAGTCCTGGAGAGCAGTTCTTC.

J is TRBJ1-2 and V is TRBV24-1, with 7 nucleotides matching TRBD1. The ends lost 4 bases at V and 6 bases at J; junction bases unmatched: 10. The germline V gene has CDR1 KGHDR and CDR2 SFDVKD. The CDR3 runs to 15 residues. This chain's CDR3 is CATSDPRDSIDGYTF. CDR3 nucleotides: TGTGCCACCAGTGACCCACGGGACAGTATAGATGGCTACACCTTC.

CDR3 residues: CASSYSGPLGDTQYF. In nucleotides, the CDR3 is TGTGCCAGCAGTTACTCAGGGCCACTCGGGGATACGCAGTATTTT. V gene TRBV6-6 combines with J gene TRBJ2-3; D remains ambiguous. The V end lost 0 bases, the J end lost 6 bases, and 13 bases lay between the germline ends. Germline V gives CDR1 MNHNY, CDR2 SVGAGI (reference sequence). CDR3 size: 15 residues.

The chain is built from TRBV28 and TRBJ2-3; 9 nucleotides line up with TRBD2. J was trimmed by 4 bases and V by 2 bases; bases with no gene match: 1. Germline CDR1 reads MDHEN; CDR2 reads SYDVKM. This CDR3 region has 14 residues. The CDR3 is CASSLGGRADTQYF. The CDR3 DNA reads as TGTGCCAGCAGTTTAGGCGGGAGGGCAGATACGCAGTATTTT.

The V call is TRBV18, the J call TRBJ2-7, with D uncertain. The CDR3 totals 14 residues. Trimming took off 2 bases at V and 6 bases at J, with 14 bases between the two ends. The germline V gene encodes CDR1 KGHSH and CDR2 LQKENI. DNA of the CDR3: TGTGCCAGCTCACCAGGTCAGGTTCCCTCCGAGCAGTACGTC. Encoded protein: CASSPGQVPSEQYV.

The V gene is TRBV20-1, the J gene TRBJ2-5; D is undetermined. The CDR3 consists of 12 residues. Per the germline V gene, CDR1 is DFQATT and CDR2 is SNEGSKA (reference sequence). In DNA form, the CDR3 reads TGCAGCGGTCGCGGAAACCAAGAGACCCAGTACTTC. Translation: CSGRGNQETQYF.

The J gene is TRBJ2-7, the V gene TRBV4-3, with D possibly matching TRBD2 (5 bases). This CDR3 is built from 13 residues. Germline assignment: CDR1 LGHNA and CDR2 YSLEER. The V and J ends lost 0 bases and 7 bases respectively, with 10 bases between them. The CDR3 sequence is CASSQDLSGEQYF. CDR3 DNA: TGCGCCAGCAGCCAAGATCTGTCGGGGGAGCAGTACTTC.

This chain links TRBV29-1 with TRBJ2-1; possible D gene TRBD2, 5 bases. CDR1 SQVTM and CDR2 ANQGSEA come from the germline V gene. The V end lost 5 bases, the J end lost 0 bases, and 14 bases lay between the germline ends. This CDR3 contains 15 residues. In DNA form, the CDR3 reads TGCAGCGTTCCCCTGGGGAGCGGCTCCTACAATGAGCAGTTCTTC. It yields the protein CSVPLGSGSYNEQFF.

The chain combines TRBV6-5 with TRBJ2-7; 9 bases are a match to TRBD2. Per germline, CDR1 MNHEY and CDR2 SVGAGI. Trimming at V came to 4 bases and at J to 0 bases, leaving 7 bases not matched to a gene. The CDR3 is 16 amino acids. This chain's CDR3 is CASSSIAGASSYEQYV. The CDR3 DNA reads as TGTGCCAGCAGTTCGATAGCGGGAGCAAGCTCCTACGAGCAGTACGTC.

The chain carries TRBV27 and TRBJ2-3; TRBD2 aligns across 9 bases. Germline CDR1 reads MNHEY; CDR2 reads SMNVEV (reference sequence). The CDR3 covers 16 residues. The ends lost 3 bases at V and 5 bases at J; junction bases unmatched: 9. The CDR3 protein is CASSLGLAGLGDTQYF. The CDR3 region has the DNA TGTGCCAGCAGTTTGGGGCTAGCGGGACTTGGAGATACGCAGTATTTT.

This rearrangement joins TRBV12-3 or TRBV12-4 to TRBJ1-2; no clear D gene. Trimming cost V 2 bases and J 6 bases, with 10 bases left between them. The CDR3 consists of 13 residues. The chain's CDR3 is CASSLRVIDGYTF. CDR3 DNA sequence: TGTGCCAGCAGTTTAAGAGTAATCGATGGCTACACCTTC.